The 19 T cell receptor beta chains reported below all come from one sample, sequenced in a study of T cell repertoires in aging, cancer and after chemotherapy. TRB rearrangements spanning V, D and J were amplified using mixed TRB-A/B primers. TCRdb independently ran MiXCR on the multiplex PCR reads; one entry per CDR3 protein. This sample has roughly 6,800 distinct CDR3 sequences, with approximately 40% found just once. TCR beta rearrangements were amplified from peripheral blood genomic DNA. The sample was blood. These TCRs come from a human donor in good health.

This clonotype turned up a few times. CDR3: CASSPPLAGPSSSYNEQFF. In DNA form, the CDR3 reads TGTGCCAGCTCACCACCTCTAGCGGGGCCATCCAGCTCCTACAATGAGCAGTTCTTC. The rearrangement uses TRBV18 and TRBJ2-1, with TRBD2 identical over 9 bases. V lost 0 bases, J lost 0 bases, and 9 bases stayed unmatched. Per germline, CDR1 KGHSH and CDR2 LQKENI. The CDR3 consists of 19 residues. Complete variable domain (other parts from reference TRBV18 and TRBJ2-1): NAGVMQNPRHLVRRRGQEARLRCSPMKGHSHVYWYRQLPEEGLKFMVYLQKENIIDESGMPKERFSAEFPKEGPSILRIQQVVRGDSAAYFCASSPPLAGPSSSYNEQFFGPGTRLTVL.

CDR3 sequence reads: CASSLPGANSPLHF. The CDR3 nucleotides are TGTGCCAGCAGTTTGCCAGGGGCTAATTCACCCCTCCACTTT. The chain carries TRBV28 and TRBJ1-6, with D possibly matching TRBD1 (6 bases). V shed 3 bases and J shed 6 bases, with 9 bases lying between them. This CDR3 region has 14 residues. The germline V gene encodes CDR1 MDHEN and CDR2 SYDVKM.

This chain uses TRBV6-5 with TRBJ1-2, with 12 nucleotides matching TRBD1. J was trimmed by 3 bases and V by 6 bases; bases with no gene match: 2. The CDR3 is made up of 14 amino acids. The germline V gene has CDR1 MNHEY and CDR2 SVGAGI. The chain's CDR3 is CASSGTGGDYGYTF. The CDR3 region has the DNA TGTGCCAGCAGCGGGACAGGGGGCGACTATGGCTACACCTTC.

This clonotype was found a few times. The rearrangement links TRBV6-5 to TRBJ2-6, with 9 bases identical to TRBD1. Germline CDR1 is MNHEY and CDR2 is SVGAGI. Trimming removed 6 bases from V and 1 base from J; junction bases left unmatched: 4. The CDR3 is 16 amino acids. The CDR3 nucleotides are TGTGCCAGCAGAGACGGACAGGGGTCTGGGGCCAACGTCCTGACTTTC. Translation gives CASRDGQGSGANVLTF.

This clonotype is judged medium-sized. The chain is built from TRBV29-1 and TRBJ2-1; D gene unclear. CDR1 SQVTM and CDR2 ANQGSEA come from the germline V gene. The CDR3 length is 10 residues. Trimming left V 6 bases short and J 5 bases short, with 5 bases between. CDR3 sequence reads: CSVFDNEQFF. The CDR3 nucleotides read TGCAGCGTATTCGACAATGAGCAGTTCTTC.

This clonotype has just a few counts. The rearrangement links TRBV19 to TRBJ1-5; no reliable D call. Germline V gene data show CDR1 as LNHDA and CDR2 as SQIVND (reference sequence). The V and J ends lost 6 bases and 4 bases respectively, with 10 bases between them. This CDR3 comprises 13 residues. The CDR3 bases are TGTGCCAGTAGAGAAAATTGGAATCAGCCCCAGCATTTT. Translating it yields CASRENWNQPQHF.

The chain combines TRBV24-1 with TRBJ2-1, with a tentative D call TRBD2 (5 bases). V lost 6 bases to trimming and J lost 9 bases, with 14 bases between them. Germline assignment: CDR1 KGHDR and CDR2 SFDVKD. This CDR3 has 13 residues. The CDR3 region is CATSRIGSGEQFF. The DNA for the CDR3 is TGTGCCACCAGTAGGATTGGGAGTGGTGAGCAGTTCTTC.

About this clonotype itself: One base away lies a much larger clone, so this may be a sequencing read error. This sequence joins TRBV18 and TRBJ1-4; the D gene is possibly TRBD1 (5 bases). The CDR3 has 16 amino acids. CDR1 and CDR2 (germline): KGHSH, LQKENI. CDR3 protein: CASSPSLGRSDERLFF. Here the CDR3 DNA reads TGTGCCAGCTCACCATCCTTGGGACGCTCGGATGAAAGACTGTTTTTT. Using reference TRBV18 and TRBJ1-4 for the parts outside the CDR3, the full variable domain is NAGVMQNPRHLVRRRGQEARLRCSPMKGHSHVYWYRQLPEEGLKFMVYLQKENIIDESGMPKERFSAEFPKEGPSILRIQQVVRGDSAAYFCASSPSLGRSDERLFFGSGTQLSVL.

The chain couples TRBV10-3 to TRBJ1-3; D is unclear. V lost 9 bases and J 1 base, leaving 10 bases between the germline ends. Germline V lookup: CDR1 ENHRY, CDR2 SYGVKD. This CDR3 spans 13 amino acids. The CDR3 here is CAIREASGNTIYF. CDR3 in DNA: TGTGCCATACGGGAAGCTTCTGGAAACACCATATATTTT.

V and J are TRBV29-1 and TRBJ1-2; perhaps TRBD1 as D (5 bases). CDR1 and CDR2 (germline): SQVTM, ANQGSEA. This CDR3 has 11 amino acids. Trimming took 4 bases from V and 6 from J, leaving 9 bases between them. Written as DNA, the CDR3 is TGCAGCGTTGGGGGCGTGAATGGCTACACCTTC. Translated: CSVGGVNGYTF. Looking up the rest from reference TRBV29-1 and TRBJ1-2 gives the full variable domain: SAVISQKPSRDICQRGTSLTIQCQVDSQVTMMFWYRQQPGQSLTLIATANQGSEATYESGFVIDKFPISRPNLTFSTLTVSNMSPEDSSIYLCSVGGVNGYTFGSGTRLTVV.

This clonotype was found a few times. The chain couples TRBV18 to TRBJ2-7, with 9 bases lining up with TRBD2. Germline CDR1 and CDR2: KGHSH and LQKENI. CDR3 length: 14 amino acids. The ends lost 8 bases at V and 5 bases at J; junction bases unmatched: 10. This CDR3 reads CASSSGGPYDEQYF. In DNA form, the CDR3 reads TGTGCCAGCAGCAGCGGGGGGCCTTACGACGAGCAGTACTTC. Full variable domain (remainder filled in from reference TRBV18 and TRBJ2-7): NAGVMQNPRHLVRRRGQEARLRCSPMKGHSHVYWYRQLPEEGLKFMVYLQKENIIDESGMPKERFSAEFPKEGPSILRIQQVVRGDSAAYFCASSSGGPYDEQYFGPGTRLTVT.

The V gene is TRBV6-5, the J gene TRBJ2-7, with D tentatively TRBD1 (6 bases). CDR1 is MNHEY, CDR2 SVGAGI, per germline. The V and J ends lost 9 bases and 2 bases respectively, with 17 bases between them. The CDR3 is 14 amino acids. In nucleotides, the CDR3 is TGTGCCAGTTTTTCCGGGACAAAAGCCTACGAGCAGTACTTC. Amino acids: CASFSGTKAYEQYF.

The chain joins TRBV19 to TRBJ1-6, with D perhaps matching TRBD1 (6 bases). Germline V gene lookup returns CDR1 LNHDA and CDR2 SQIVND (reference sequence). V was pared by 7 bases and J by 1 base, with 11 bases between. This CDR3 comprises 15 residues. CDR3 DNA sequence: TGTGCCAGTAATACAGGGTATTCCTATAATTCACCCCTCCACTTT. Encoded protein: CASNTGYSYNSPLHF.

The chain uses TRBV6-6 and TRBJ1-2; a possible D gene is TRBD1 (5 bases). Germline CDR1 and CDR2: MNHNY and SVGAGI (reference sequence). With 2 bases removed from V and 8 bases from J, the gap between germline ends came to 15 bases. The CDR3 runs to 14 residues. CDR3 coding DNA: TGTGCCAGCAGTTACCAAGACTCCTGGGGCGGCTACACCTTC. This encodes CASSYQDSWGGYTF.

This chain joins TRBV19 and TRBJ1-2; the D is unclear. Deletions cut 3 bases from V and 5 bases from J, with 28 bases between. The CDR3 loop spans 19 amino acids. Germline CDR1 and CDR2: LNHDA and SQIVND (reference sequence). The CDR3, as DNA: TGTGCCAGTAGTATGCCTTGGACGAGCCGAATCCTAACGAGTTATGGCTACACCTTC. As protein: CASSMPWTSRILTSYGYTF.

This clonotype was recorded a few times. CDR3 protein: CASSSGLAGIETQYF. In DNA, the CDR3 is TGTGCCAGCAGTTCTGGACTAGCGGGGATAGAGACCCAGTACTTC. The rearrangement joins TRBV27 to TRBJ2-5; 12 positions agree with TRBD2. After removal of 4 bases from V and 4 bases from J, the junction contained 4 bases not matched to a gene. Germline V gene data show CDR1 as MNHEY and CDR2 as SMNVEV (reference sequence). CDR3 size: 15 residues.

The gene calls are TRBV30 and TRBJ2-1; D gene ambiguous. Germline CDR1 GTSNPN, CDR2 SVGIG (reference sequence). V lost 1 base to trimming and J lost 8 bases, with 12 bases between them. This CDR3 has 13 amino acids. In DNA, the CDR3 is TGTGCCTGGAGTGGCGCCGGATGGGATGAGCAGTTCTTC. Amino acids: CAWSGAGWDEQFF.

Of note for this clonotype: Possible read error: a much larger clone is one base away. This chain uses TRBV29-1 with TRBJ2-7, with D maybe TRBD2 (6 bases). Germline-derived CDR1 and CDR2 are SQVTM and ANQGSEA. V was clipped by 0 bases and J by 6 bases, with 12 bases between them. This CDR3 has 13 amino acids. The CDR3 region has the DNA TGCAGCGTTGAAGATCGTGCGGGGAGCGAGCAGTACTTC. Its protein is CSVEDRAGSEQYF.

CDR3 region: CASSYLGAPYEQYF. DNA of the CDR3: TGTGCCAGCAGTTACTTAGGGGCTCCTTACGAGCAGTACTTC. The chain combines TRBV6-6 with TRBJ2-7; D perhaps matches TRBD1 (5 bases). The CDR3 is made up of 14 amino acids. The V end was cut by 1 base, the J end by 4 bases, with 11 bases between. CDR1 is MNHNY, CDR2 SVGAGI, per germline (reference sequence).